This note documents a single T cell receptor beta chain sequence. Antigen: not known. Clones were read by immunoSEQ multiplex PCR, and TCRdb kept only the in-frame ones, dropping some. Of 110,000 to 150,000 clones in the sample, just over 90% are singletons; the top ten hold 3.4%. V was cut by 4 bases and J by 0 bases, with 6 bases left in between. CDR3 length: 13 amino acids. CDR1 and CDR2 (germline): MGHRA, YSYEKL. This entry belongs to a study of T cell responses to AZD1222 COVID-19 vaccine. Study-wide results and limits: Every sample of the repertoires postdated the peak T cell response.

The sequenced sample was peripheral blood, obtained on day 0 of AZD1222 vaccination. This clonotype was sampled from an adult in good health. The genes are TRBV4-1 and TRBJ1-1; D unclear. The CDR3 spells CASSRSMNTEAFF. In DNA, the CDR3 is TGCGCCAGCAGCCGGAGCATGAACACTGAAGCTTTCTTT.